This T cell receptor (beta chain) emerged from a study of T cell repertoires in aging, cancer and after chemotherapy. Amplification of TCR beta used genomic DNA extracted from peripheral blood. Rearranged V-D-J TRB sequences were amplified with a mixed TRB-A/B primer pool. One entry per CDR3 protein results from TCRdb running MiXCR on the multiplex PCR reads. The profile covers 1,400 or so distinct CDR3 sequences, with roughly 20% appearing a single time and 35% to 50% taken by the ten largest. The trim removed 0 bases at V and 5 bases at J, leaving 2 bases unmatched. This CDR3 is 15 amino acids long. Germline V CDR1 and CDR2: SGHRS, YFSETQ.

The receptor's source is a human donor with a solid tumor. Sample: blood. The V gene is TRBV5-1, the J gene TRBJ1-4, with 9 bases aligning to TRBD1. The CDR3 region is CASSLAGTGNEKLFF. CDR3 sequence (DNA): TGCGCCAGCAGCTTGGCCGGGACAGGGAATGAAAAACTGTTTTTT.